The 23 T cell receptor beta chains in this list originate from one sample, sequenced in a study of shared clonotypes between healthy human individuals (dated by TCRdb to the early 2020s). Receptors were amplified or captured by the immunoSEQ multiplex PCR assay. TCRdb carries this immuneACCESS record with in-frame sequences only. Its versions omit some clonotypes, under half of them owing to an unresolved V gene in the studies checked, with the rest unexplained. The sample yields hundreds of thousands of clones; almost 97% were counted once. 0.06% of the sample comes from the top ten. The sequenced sample consisted of naive CD4+ T cells sorted from blood. Per the publication, the cell subset or site label means: CD45RA+ positively selected. The origin of the receptors is a woman aged 25 to 39 in good health.

The chain combines TRBV7-2 with TRBJ2-3, with D maybe TRBD1 (7 bases). The germline CDR1 and CDR2 sequences are SGHTA and FQGNSA. The V end was cut by 2 bases, the J end by 4 bases, with 10 bases between. The length of the CDR3 is 14 residues. This CDR3 reads CASSLTRGADTQYF. In nucleotides, the CDR3 is TGTGCCAGCAGCTTAACCAGGGGGGCAGATACGCAGTATTTT.

This rearrangement joins TRBV19 to TRBJ2-1, with TRBD1 identical over 7 bases. This CDR3 is built from 16 residues. Trimming took 7 bases from V and 0 from J; bases not matched to a gene: 9. The germline V gene encodes CDR1 LNHDA and CDR2 SQIVND (reference sequence). The CDR3 is CASTDLTGSSYNEQFF. CDR3 coding DNA: TGTGCCAGTACCGACCTGACAGGGAGCTCCTACAATGAGCAGTTCTTC.

The gene calls are TRBV20-1 and TRBJ2-7; no definite D call. Looked up from germline, CDR1 is DFQATT and CDR2 is SNEGSKA (reference sequence). CDR3 length equals 11 residues. V shed 6 bases and J shed 6 bases, with 12 bases lying between them. CDR3 sequence (DNA): TGCAGTGCCGGGCTGCAGGTCGAGCAGTACTTC. Translated: CSAGLQVEQYF.

This chain connects TRBV7-2 to TRBJ1-5, with a weak D call TRBD1 (5 bases). This CDR3 contains 15 residues. Between the trimmed V and J ends, which lost 4 bases and 7 bases, there was a span of 17 bases. Germline values: CDR1 SGHTA, CDR2 FQGNSA. CDR3 sequence (DNA): TGTGCCAGCAGCTGGACAACTGTAGGTGGCCAGCCCCAGCATTTT. The encoded protein is CASSWTTVGGQPQHF.

A word on this clone: The same CDR3 arises from other DNA sequences in this sample as well. The chain is built from TRBV18 and TRBJ1-1; D possibly corresponds to TRBD1 (5 bases). This CDR3 has 15 amino acids. CDR1 is KGHSH, CDR2 LQKENI, per germline. V gave up 3 bases and J gave up 0 bases, with 11 bases separating them. The CDR3 region has the DNA TGTGCCAGCTCACCTCCCACAGGAGTGAACACTGAAGCTTTCTTT. As protein: CASSPPTGVNTEAFF.

This chain connects TRBV4-2 to TRBJ2-7, with no clear D. V was shortened by 0 bases and J by 1 base, with 7 bases between the two germline ends. The CDR3 loop spans 14 amino acids. The germline gives CDR1 LGHNA, CDR2 YNFKEQ. In nucleotides, the CDR3 is TGTGCCAGCAGCCAAGATTCTAGTTCCTACGAGCAGTACTTC. Its protein is CASSQDSSSYEQYF.

As for this clone: Within the sample, other DNA sequences also encode this same CDR3. DNA of the CDR3: TGCAGCGTAGCGGGCCGCCTGAACACTGAAGCTTTCTTT. It yields the protein CSVAGRLNTEAFF. This chain joins TRBV29-1 and TRBJ1-1; no definite D call. This CDR3 comprises 13 residues. The germline gives CDR1 SQVTM, CDR2 ANQGSEA. V gave up 6 bases and J gave up 0 bases, with 11 bases separating them.

This chain connects TRBV6-5 to TRBJ1-1, with D possibly matching TRBD1 (6 bases). Per germline, CDR1 MNHEY and CDR2 SVGAGI. The CDR3 is 15 residues long. V shed 2 bases and J shed 1 base, with 11 bases lying between them. CDR3 coding DNA: TGTGCCAGCAGTTACGTAAGGGGGGGGAACACTGAAGCTTTCTTT. Protein: CASSYVRGGNTEAFF.

The rearrangement links TRBV9 to TRBJ1-5; D not resolved. V was shortened by 4 bases and J by 5 bases, with 16 bases between the two germline ends. CDR3 length: 15 residues. Germline CDR1 is SGDLS and CDR2 is YYNGEE. The CDR3 loop is CASSILGLADQPQHF. Written as DNA, the CDR3 is TGTGCCAGCAGCATCTTAGGCCTGGCGGATCAGCCCCAGCATTTT. Full variable domain (remainder filled in from reference TRBV9 and TRBJ1-5): DSGVTQTPKHLITATGQRVTLRCSPRSGDLSVYWYQQSLDQGLQFLIQYYNGEERAKGNILERFSAQQFPDLHSELNLSSLELGDSALYFCASSILGLADQPQHFGDGTRLSIL.

The V gene is TRBV6-4, the J gene TRBJ2-7; maybe TRBD1 (6 bases). From germline, CDR1 is MRHNA and CDR2 SNTAGT. The V and J ends lost 3 bases and 5 bases respectively, with 14 bases between them. The CDR3 covers 14 residues. CDR3 in amino acids: CASSEASRGHEQYF. The CDR3 bases are TGTGCCAGCAGTGAAGCTTCCAGGGGCCACGAGCAGTACTTC.

A single count supports this clone. The V call is TRBV5-1, the J call TRBJ1-5; no reliable D call. V lost 4 bases, J lost 0 bases, and 14 bases lay in between. This CDR3 is built from 16 residues. Germline CDR1 SGHRS, CDR2 YFSETQ. The CDR3 spells CASSLGGPYSNQPQHF. The CDR3 bases are TGCGCCAGCAGCCTTGGTGGGCCGTATAGCAATCAGCCCCAGCATTTT.

V usage is TRBV14 and J usage is TRBJ2-7; D perhaps matches TRBD2 (6 bases). This CDR3 region has 12 residues. Trimming pared 2 bases from V and 7 bases from J, leaving 9 bases between. Germline V lookup: CDR1 SGHDN, CDR2 FVKESK. DNA for the CDR3: TGTGCCAGCAGCCAAACTCGGGGGGAGCAGTACTTC. Protein sequence: CASSQTRGEQYF.

The chain is built from TRBV2 and TRBJ2-2; D might be TRBD1 or TRBD2, each matching 5 bases. V was clipped by 7 bases and J by 0 bases, with 21 bases between them. The CDR3 loop spans 18 amino acids. Germline-derived CDR1 and CDR2 are SNHLY and FYNNEI. The CDR3 loop is CASNPWGRRHSNTGELFF. The CDR3 coding sequence is TGTGCCAGCAATCCTTGGGGGAGACGTCATTCGAACACCGGGGAGCTGTTTTTT.

This clone was seen just once. The chain recombines TRBV27 with TRBJ2-2; 7 bases align to TRBD1. Germline-derived CDR1 and CDR2 are MNHEY and SMNVEV (reference sequence). Trimming removed 8 bases from V and 1 base from J; junction bases left unmatched: 10. This CDR3 is 16 amino acids long. The CDR3 protein is CASRLGDSLNTGELFF. As DNA, the CDR3 is TGTGCCAGCCGGCTGGGGGACAGCCTGAACACCGGGGAGCTGTTTTTT.

This clone was observed a handful of times. The same CDR3 is also encoded by other DNA sequences in this sample. CDR3 nucleotides: TGTGCCAGCTCACCATCCCAAGAGACCCAGTACTTC. Translated: CASSPSQETQYF. This chain connects TRBV18 to TRBJ2-5; D call uncertain. From germline, CDR1 is KGHSH and CDR2 LQKENI. The V end lost 2 bases, the J end lost 1 base, and 2 bases lay between the germline ends. This CDR3 comprises 12 residues.

This chain links TRBV15 with TRBJ1-1; D might be TRBD1 (6 bases). Trimming took 2 bases from V and 4 from J, leaving 14 bases between them. Germline V gene lookup returns CDR1 LNHNV and CDR2 YYDKDF (reference sequence). This CDR3 has 15 amino acids. The CDR3 DNA reads TGTGCCACCAGCAGACCTACAGGGTTCCGCACTGAAGCTTTCTTT. The encoded protein is CATSRPTGFRTEAFF. The full variable domain, rest sourced from reference TRBV15 and TRBJ1-1, is DAMVIQNPRYQVTQFGKPVTLSCSQTLNHNVMYWYQQKSSQAPKLLFHYYDKDFNNEADTPDNFQSRRPNTSFCFLDIRSPGLGDTAMYLCATSRPTGFRTEAFFGQGTRLTVV.

The rearrangement links TRBV7-9 to TRBJ2-2; D perhaps matches TRBD1 (5 bases). The germline V gene encodes CDR1 SEHNR and CDR2 FQNEAQ (reference sequence). This CDR3 has 14 amino acids. V dropped 1 base and J dropped 9 bases, with 12 bases sitting between them. CDR3 loop: CASSLELDSWELFF. As DNA, the CDR3 is TGTGCCAGCAGCTTAGAATTAGACAGCTGGGAGCTGTTTTTT.

The genes are TRBV27 and TRBJ2-1; 10 positions agree with TRBD2. The CDR3 sequence is 14 residues long. Germline V gene sequence: CDR1 MNHEY, CDR2 SMNVEV (reference sequence). The V segment lost 5 bases and the J segment 4 bases; nucleotides outside the gene matches: 2. CDR3 amino acids: CASSDSGRYNEQFF. CDR3 in DNA: TGTGCCAGCAGTGATAGCGGGAGGTACAATGAGCAGTTCTTC.

The gene calls are TRBV10-3 and TRBJ2-5, with D uncertain. The end of the DNA aligns better with TRBJ2-7, so the J call may be wrong. Looked up from germline, CDR1 is ENHRY and CDR2 is SYGVKD. The CDR3 totals 11 residues. CDR3 sequence: CAISARGEQYF. CDR3 sequence (DNA): TGTGCCATCAGTGCGCGCGGCGAGCAGTACTTC.

The rearrangement uses TRBV4-2 and TRBJ2-5; D perhaps matches TRBD2 (6 bases). The end of the DNA is better explained by TRBJ2-7, so the J call may be wrong. CDR3 length: 13 residues. Germline values: CDR1 LGHNA, CDR2 YNFKEQ. CDR3 DNA sequence: TGTGCCAGCAGCCAACTCCGGGAGCACGAGCAGTACTTC. Translating it yields CASSQLREHEQYF.

This clone was recorded only once. The V gene is TRBV9, the J gene TRBJ2-5; 15 bases map to TRBD2. V shed 4 bases and J 5 bases; nucleotides not matched to a gene: 3. Germline CDR1 is SGDLS and CDR2 is YYNGEE. CDR3 length equals 15 residues. The CDR3 is CASSFGLAGGETQYF. The CDR3 DNA reads as TGTGCCAGCAGCTTTGGACTAGCGGGGGGGGAGACCCAGTACTTC.

The chain uses TRBV29-1 and TRBJ2-1; 11 bases map to TRBD1. Trimming removed 8 bases from V and 5 bases from J; junction bases left unmatched: 5. Looked up from germline, CDR1 is SQVTM and CDR2 is ANQGSEA. The CDR3 consists of 13 residues. The chain's CDR3 is CSRGQGAHNEQFF. The CDR3 nucleotides read TGCAGCAGAGGACAGGGGGCCCACAATGAGCAGTTCTTC.

V gene TRBV11-3 combines with J gene TRBJ2-2; weak D call: TRBD2 (6 bases). The V end lost 5 bases, the J end lost 6 bases, and 13 bases lay between the germline ends. CDR3 length: 14 amino acids. Germline CDR1 reads SGHNT; CDR2 reads YENEEA. CDR3 in amino acids: CASSAGRLAGELFF. The CDR3 DNA is TGTGCCAGCAGCGCGGGACGCTTGGCCGGGGAGCTGTTTTTT.